Below are 29 T cell receptor beta chains sequenced from a single sample in a study of blood T cells in healthy people across ages. Together with a sample-barcoded 5' primer, a J-beta primer mix was included in a second PCR lasting about 7 to 12 cycles. TCRdb fed the 5' RACE reads into MiXCR, producing one record per CDR3 protein. The sample consists of 1.4 million or so distinct CDR3 sequences, 35% to 45% of them appearing once. Input material: blood. The receptors here all came from a woman younger than 30 in good health.

The chain joins TRBV4-3 to TRBJ1-1, with D possibly matching TRBD1 (6 bases). The germline gives CDR1 LGHNA, CDR2 YSLEER. The CDR3 has 15 amino acids. The germline V and J ends were trimmed by 0 bases and 7 bases, with 15 bases remaining between them. The CDR3 region has the DNA TGCGCCAGCAGCCAAGACCCCATATTGACAGGTGAAGCTTTCTTT. It specifies CASSQDPILTGEAFF.

A word on this clonotype: The junction shows a germline mismatch at one end, possibly a read error. This chain's CDR3 is CASSFFKFEGGEWGTDTQYF. The CDR3 DNA sequence: TGTGCCAGCAGTTTCTTTAAATTTGAGGGAGGTGAATGGGGCACAGATACACAGTATTTT. This chain links TRBV28 with TRBJ2-3; the D gene is possibly TRBD2 (6 bases). Per the germline V gene, CDR1 is MDHEN and CDR2 is SYDVKM. The CDR3 extends over 20 amino acids.

The sample holds one count of this clonotype. The chain is built from TRBV20-1 and TRBJ1-2; no reliable D call. Germline lookup yields CDR1 DFQATT and CDR2 SNEGSKA (reference sequence). With 4 bases removed from V and 2 bases from J, the gap between germline ends came to 11 bases. CDR3 size: 13 residues. CDR3 DNA: TGCAGTGCTACTACGGACGCAAACTATGGCTACACCTTC. Protein product: CSATTDANYGYTF.

Only a few counts were recorded for this clonotype. The CDR3 DNA follows: TGTGCCAGCAGTTACGCAACTAGCGGGGGATCAGATACGCAGTATTTT. It is translated as CASSYATSGGSDTQYF. The chain recombines TRBV6-5 with TRBJ2-3; 11 bases map to TRBD2. Germline V lookup: CDR1 MNHEY, CDR2 SVGAGI. V lost 2 bases to trimming and J lost 4 bases; unmatched junction nucleotides: 5. The CDR3 has 16 amino acids.

This clonotype was seen just once. The chain has TRBV2 and TRBJ2-3; the D is unclear. The CDR3 is made up of 19 amino acids. Germline V CDR1 and CDR2: SNHLY, FYNNEI. V lost 4 bases and J lost 0, with 23 bases in between. CDR3 in amino acids: CASSGGKGFSRYSTDTQYF. The CDR3, as DNA: TGTGCCAGCAGTGGGGGAAAGGGATTCTCCCGTTATAGCACAGATACGCAGTATTTT. The complete variable domain, with remaining parts taken from reference TRBV2 and TRBJ2-3, reads EPEVTQTPSHQVTQMGQEVILRCVPISNHLYFYWYRQILGQKVEFLVSFYNNEISEKSEIFDDQFSVERPDGSNFTLKIRSTKLEDSAMYFCASSGGKGFSRYSTDTQYFGPGTRLTVL.

The genes are TRBV5-1 and TRBJ1-5; 7 nucleotides line up with TRBD1. This CDR3 is built from 18 residues. Germline V gives CDR1 SGHRS, CDR2 YFSETQ. Germline trimming cut 1 base from V and 0 bases from J; bases unmatched to any gene: 10. CDR3 DNA sequence: TGCGCCAGCAGCTTGCACGCCAGGGGGGTGAATAGCAATCAGCCCCAGCATTTT. Translation gives CASSLHARGVNSNQPQHF.

The CDR3 region is CASSEYKEAFF. The CDR3 coding sequence is TGTGCCAGCAGTGAGTACAAAGAAGCTTTCTTT. The chain uses TRBV2 and TRBJ1-1; no clear D. This CDR3 contains 11 residues. The V gene lost 3 bases and the J gene lost 8 bases, with 7 bases spanning the gap. The germline V gene has CDR1 SNHLY and CDR2 FYNNEI.

This clonotype was seen at least ten times. The rearrangement uses TRBV20-1 and TRBJ2-1; no reliable D call. Trimming took off 0 bases at V and 2 bases at J, with 11 bases between the two ends. The length of the CDR3 is 15 residues. The germline V gene encodes CDR1 DFQATT and CDR2 SNEGSKA (reference sequence). CDR3 amino acids: CSARDGSTPYNEQFF. The CDR3 region has the DNA TGCAGTGCTAGAGATGGGTCCACACCCTACAATGAGCAGTTCTTC.

The V gene is TRBV12-3 or TRBV12-4, the J gene TRBJ1-1; 8 nucleotides match TRBD1. J gave up 7 bases and V 5 bases, and 9 bases lay outside the gene matches. This CDR3 contains 14 residues. CDR3 nucleotides: TGTGCCAGCAGTCCCCCAGGGGGCGCAGATGAAGCTTTCTTT. Amino acids: CASSPPGGADEAFF.

This clonotype appeared a few times. The rearrangement joins TRBV27 to TRBJ2-4; TRBD1 or TRBD2 may be the D gene (5 bases each). CDR1 and CDR2 from the germline V gene are MNHEY and SMNVEV (reference sequence). V was pared by 5 bases and J by 13 bases, with 15 bases between. This CDR3 is 12 amino acids long. The CDR3 sequence: CASSIPWGRQYF. Written as DNA, the CDR3 is TGTGCCAGCAGTATCCCCTGGGGACGGCAGTACTTC.

The chain uses TRBV4-2 and TRBJ2-1, with 7 bases matching TRBD2. Germline V CDR1 and CDR2: LGHNA, YNFKEQ. This CDR3 has 15 amino acids. V lost 4 bases and J lost 3; bases outside the gene matches: 6. The CDR3 DNA reads as TGTGCCAGCAGCCCCCAAGCGGGGATCTACAATGAGCAGTTCTTC. Protein sequence: CASSPQAGIYNEQFF.

The rearrangement uses TRBV12-3 or TRBV12-4 and TRBJ2-1; D assignment may be TRBD1 or TRBD2 (5 bases each). Trimming removed 7 bases from V and 12 bases from J, with 16 bases in between. This CDR3 is built from 12 residues. The DNA of the CDR3 is TGTGCCAGCACCCAGACTGGTGGGGGGCAGTTCTTC. Amino acids: CASTQTGGGQFF.

The chain carries TRBV7-9 and TRBJ1-3, with TRBD1 matching over 7 bases. Germline values: CDR1 SEHNR, CDR2 FQNEAQ (reference sequence). The CDR3 loop spans 14 amino acids. Trimming cost V 5 bases and J 4 bases; bases outside gene matches: 5. The DNA of the CDR3 is TGTGCCAGCAGCCCCGGGACAGACGGAAACACCATATATTTT. Translating it yields CASSPGTDGNTIYF. Full variable domain (rest looked up from reference TRBV7-9 and TRBJ1-3): DTGVSQNPRHKITKRGQNVTFRCDPISEHNRLYWYRQTLGQGPEFLTYFQNEAQLEKSRLLSDRFSAERPKGSFSTLEIQRTEQGDSAMYLCASSPGTDGNTIYFGEGSWLTVV.

The chain uses TRBV20-1 and TRBJ1-2, with TRBD1 identical over 7 bases. Germline V gives CDR1 DFQATT, CDR2 SNEGSKA (reference sequence). Trimming cost V 4 bases and J 8 bases; bases outside gene matches: 7. This CDR3 spans 12 amino acids. Here the CDR3 reads CSAIHRGWGYTF. The CDR3 DNA is TGCAGTGCTATCCACAGGGGTTGGGGCTACACCTTC.

The chain employs TRBV12-3 or TRBV12-4 and TRBJ2-4; unclear D gene. Trimming left V 2 bases short and J 5 bases short, with 13 bases between. This CDR3 spans 15 amino acids. The CDR3 loop is CASSLFGFGENIQYF. The CDR3, as DNA: TGTGCCAGCAGTTTATTCGGGTTTGGTGAAAACATTCAGTACTTC.

The chain links TRBV28 to TRBJ2-2; either TRBD1 or TRBD2 may fit D (5 bases each). V lost 4 bases and J 6 bases, leaving 18 bases between the germline ends. The CDR3 totals 16 residues. Germline CDR1 and CDR2: MDHEN and SYDVKM. CDR3 nucleotide sequence: TGTGCCAGCAGTTATCAGGGACCTAGCTGGTCCGGGGAGCTGTTTTTT. It translates to CASSYQGPSWSGELFF.

The rearrangement links TRBV6-1 to TRBJ2-4; tentatively, D is TRBD2 (5 bases). Germline lookup yields CDR1 MNHNS and CDR2 SASEGT. The CDR3 extends over 14 amino acids. Trimming removed 6 bases at V and 13 bases at J, with 22 bases between. The CDR3 protein is CASSPRSGPREQYF. The CDR3 DNA is TGTGCCAGCAGCCCCAGGTCGGGCCCTAGGGAGCAGTACTTC.

The chain couples TRBV7-9 to TRBJ2-7, with TRBD2 as a possible D gene (6 bases). Judging by the DNA end, TRBJ2-5 fits better; the J call may be wrong. The CDR3 is made up of 13 amino acids. CDR1 SEHNR and CDR2 FQNEAQ come from the germline V gene (reference sequence). CDR3 coding DNA: TGTGCCAGCAGCGCCGGGGAGGAAGAGACCCAGTACTTC. It translates to CASSAGEEETQYF.

This clonotype has a handful of counts. The chain joins TRBV5-1 to TRBJ2-3; 11 nucleotides agree with TRBD2. This CDR3 is built from 16 residues. Per the germline V gene, CDR1 is SGHRS and CDR2 is YFSETQ. V lost 0 bases to trimming and J lost 4 bases; unmatched junction nucleotides: 4. CDR3 nucleotide sequence: TGCGCCAGCAGCTTGGGACTAGCGGGACCCGCAGATACGCAGTATTTT. As protein: CASSLGLAGPADTQYF.

The CDR3 sequence is CSVTRDRAYNEQYF. The DNA of the CDR3 is TGCAGCGTTACCCGGGACAGGGCATACAATGAGCAGTACTTC. This chain connects TRBV29-1 to TRBJ2-7; TRBD1 matches 9 bases. CDR1 and CDR2 (germline): SQVTM, ANQGSEA. There are 14 residues in the CDR3. With V trimmed by 5 bases and J by 7 bases, 12 bases remained unmatched.

The chain uses TRBV2 and TRBJ2-3; possible D gene TRBD2, 6 bases. CDR1 is SNHLY and CDR2 is FYNNEI in the germline V gene. This CDR3 has 13 amino acids. Trimming took 11 bases from V and 4 from J, leaving 16 bases between them. The CDR3 DNA reads TGTGCCGGAACGGGAGCTAGGGCAGATACGCAGTATTTT. Its translation is CAGTGARADTQYF.

The chain combines TRBV10-1 with TRBJ2-3; D is tentatively TRBD1 or TRBD2 (7 bases each). CDR1 is WNHNN, CDR2 SYGVQD, per germline (reference sequence). V lost 6 bases, J lost 8 bases, and 18 bases lay in between. The CDR3 runs to 14 residues. The CDR3 DNA is TGCGCCAGCAGCGCGGGGGACAGAGTGGGTACGCAGTATTTT. This translates into CASSAGDRVGTQYF.

The gene calls are TRBV5-1 and TRBJ2-5, with no clear D. The J call may be mistaken, given a closer DNA end match to TRBJ2-7. Germline V lookup: CDR1 SGHRS, CDR2 YFSETQ. This CDR3 comprises 12 residues. The CDR3 sequence is CASSFDVHEQYF. As DNA, the CDR3 is TGCGCCAGCAGCTTTGACGTTCACGAGCAGTACTTC.

This rearrangement joins TRBV20-1 to TRBJ2-7; TRBD2 agrees at 7 bases. V lost 0 bases, J lost 2 bases, and 7 bases stayed unmatched. The germline V gene encodes CDR1 DFQATT and CDR2 SNEGSKA (reference sequence). The CDR3 has 15 amino acids. The CDR3 sequence is CSARDRTRAAYEQYF. CDR3 nucleotide sequence: TGCAGTGCTAGAGACAGGACTAGGGCTGCCTACGAGCAGTACTTC.

This clonotype turned up a few times. The chain couples TRBV20-1 to TRBJ2-1, with 7 bases lining up with TRBD2. The ends lost 6 bases at V and 3 bases at J; junction bases unmatched: 11. This CDR3 region has 15 residues. CDR1 is DFQATT, CDR2 SNEGSKA, per germline (reference sequence). The chain's CDR3 is CSAHLPTSLYNEQFF. As DNA, the CDR3 is TGCAGTGCCCATCTTCCGACTAGCCTCTACAATGAGCAGTTCTTC.

The chain recombines TRBV12-3 or TRBV12-4 with TRBJ2-1; possibly TRBD2 for D (5 bases). V lost 5 bases, J lost 9 bases, and 8 bases lay in between. The CDR3 has 11 residues. The CDR3 DNA sequence: TGTGCCAGCAGTACAGCGGTTGAGCAGTTCTTC. It specifies CASSTAVEQFF.

This clonotype appeared a few times. The V and J genes are TRBV6-2 or TRBV6-3 and TRBJ1-1; D gene ambiguous. This CDR3 has 14 amino acids. Trimming removed 2 bases at V and 5 bases at J, with 12 bases between. The germline V gene encodes CDR1 MNHEY and CDR2 SVGEGT. CDR3 sequence (DNA): TGTGCCAGCAGTTACACCTCTGAGCTAACTGAAGCTTTCTTT. Its translation: CASSYTSELTEAFF.

The chain employs TRBV20-1 and TRBJ1-6, with TRBD1 as a possible D gene (5 bases). V was cut by 6 bases and J by 10 bases, with 13 bases left in between. This CDR3 has 12 amino acids. CDR1 is DFQATT and CDR2 is SNEGSKA in the germline V gene (reference sequence). The CDR3 coding sequence is TGCAGTGCGCGTGGACAAAGGTCACCCCTCCACTTT. This codes for CSARGQRSPLHF.

This clonotype was picked up many times. The V gene is TRBV3-1, the J gene TRBJ2-3; D may be TRBD2 (6 bases). Germline assignment: CDR1 LGHDT and CDR2 YNNKEL (reference sequence). V was shortened by 7 bases and J by 1 base, with 21 bases between the two germline ends. CDR3 length: 17 amino acids. CDR3 sequence (DNA): TGTGCCAGCACCCCAAGGGAGGTCGGTACGGGCACAGATACGCAGTATTTT. The encoded protein is CASTPREVGTGTDTQYF.